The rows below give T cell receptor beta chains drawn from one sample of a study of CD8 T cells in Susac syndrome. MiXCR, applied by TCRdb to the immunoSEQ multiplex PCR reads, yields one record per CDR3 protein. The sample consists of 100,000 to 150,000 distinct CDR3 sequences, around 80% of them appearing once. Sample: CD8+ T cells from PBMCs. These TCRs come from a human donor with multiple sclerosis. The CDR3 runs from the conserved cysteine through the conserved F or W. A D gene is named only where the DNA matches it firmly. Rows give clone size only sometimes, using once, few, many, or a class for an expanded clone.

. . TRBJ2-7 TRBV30 TGTGCCTGGGTCTTCTGGCGGGGGCCTGGCTACGAGCAGTACTTC CAWVFWRGPGYEQYF
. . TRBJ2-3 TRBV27 TGTGCCAGCAGTTTTGCTAGCACAGATACGCAGTATTTT CASSFASTDTQYF
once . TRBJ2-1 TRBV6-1 TGTGTACTACCTAGCTCCTACAATGAGCAGTTCTTC CVLPSSYNEQFF
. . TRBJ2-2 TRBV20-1 TGCAGTGCTAGCGCTGGTACCTCCGGGGAGCTGTTTTTT CSASAGTSGELFF
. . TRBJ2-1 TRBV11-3 TGTGCCAGCACCCTCTCTGGGTATGAGCAGTTCTTC CASTLSGYEQFF
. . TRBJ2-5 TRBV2 TGTGCCAGCAGTGTTGGACTTCTGGAAGAGACCCAGTACTTC CASSVGLLEETQYF
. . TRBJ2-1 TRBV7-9 TGTGCCAGCAGCTTAGTGCGGGGAATATACAATGAGCAGTTCTTC CASSLVRGIYNEQFF
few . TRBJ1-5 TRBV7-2 TGTGCCAGCAGCTCGGTGAGTCAGCCCCAGCATTTT CASSSVSQPQHF
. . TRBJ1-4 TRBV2 TGTGCCAGCAGTGAGGAGGGCCAGAGGGAAAAACTGTTTTTT CASSEEGQREKLFF
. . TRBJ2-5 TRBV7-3 TGTGCCAGCAGCTTGCACAGCGGCGACCAAGAGACCCAGTACTTC CASSLHSGDQETQYF
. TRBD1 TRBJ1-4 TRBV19 TGTGCCAGTAGTATAGATCTATGGGACAGGAGGACTAATGAAAAACTGTTTTTT CASSIDLWDRRTNEKLFF
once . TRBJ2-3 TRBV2 TGTGCCAGCAGTGGGGACCGACAGCTAGCTAGCACAGATACGCAGTATTTT CASSGDRQLASTDTQYF
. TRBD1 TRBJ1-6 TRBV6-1 TGTGCCAGCGGGGCGGACAGGGACGCCTATAATTCACCCCTCCACTTT CASGADRDAYNSPLHF
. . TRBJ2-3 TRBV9 TGTGCCAGCAGCGTCTCTGGTAAAATGGATACGCAGTATTTT CASSVSGKMDTQYF
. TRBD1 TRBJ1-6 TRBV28 TGTGCCAGCAGTACCCCACAGGGGGAGGTATCACCCCTCCACTTT CASSTPQGEVSPLHF
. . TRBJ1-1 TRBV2 TGTGCCAGCAGGGAAAAAGGGGATACTGAAGCTTTCTTT CASREKGDTEAFF
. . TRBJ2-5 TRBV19 TGTGCCAGTAGTATCGCTCTGGGTGGAGTGCAAGAGACCCAGTACTTC CASSIALGGVQETQYF
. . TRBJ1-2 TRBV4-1 TGCGCCAGCAGCCAAGATCAGGCGACTGTCTATGGCTACACCTTC CASSQDQATVYGYTF
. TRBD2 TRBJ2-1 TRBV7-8 TGTGCCAGCAGCAGGGGACTAGCGGGGGCCTTTGGGGAGCAGTTCTTC CASSRGLAGAFGEQFF
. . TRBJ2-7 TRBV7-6 TGTGCCAGCAGCTTAGCAGGCAGAAGCTCCTACGAGCAGTACTTC CASSLAGRSSYEQYF
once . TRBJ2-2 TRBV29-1 TGCAGCGTTGGAGGCAGCGCCAACACCGGGGAGCTGTTTTTT CSVGGSANTGELFF
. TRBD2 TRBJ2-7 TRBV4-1 TGCGCCAGCAGCCACCCCATTGGCGGGGGGGCCTACGAGCAGTACTTC CASSHPIGGGAYEQYF
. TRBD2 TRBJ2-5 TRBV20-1 TGCAGTGCTAGAGATTTGCTAGCGGGAGGAGCGTACCAAGAGACCCAGTACTTC CSARDLLAGGAYQETQYF
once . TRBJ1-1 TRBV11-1 TGTGCCAGCAGCTCCCCACAGGGCTTGAACACTGAAGCTTTCTTT CASSSPQGLNTEAFF
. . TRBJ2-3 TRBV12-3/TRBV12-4 TGTGCCAGCAGCCTCACCCTAGGTGGCCCAGATACGCAGTATTTT CASSLTLGGPDTQYF